The T cell receptor beta chain described here comes from a study of CD8 T cells in Susac syndrome. CD8+ and CD4+ blood T cells underwent TCR beta sequencing. TEMRA cells underwent FACS enrichment and CD8+ and CD4+ T cells underwent negative isolation. With random hexamers, reverse transcription was performed on about 0.5 to 1 ug of RNA. By means of immunoSEQ multiplex PCR, TCR beta CDR3 spanning 54 Vbeta and 13 Jbeta underwent amplification. MiXCR was run by TCRdb on the immunoSEQ multiplex PCR reads, yielding one entry per CDR3 protein. Of some 450,000 distinct CDR3 sequences listed, around 85% are singletons. The CDR3 sequence is 14 residues long. Germline CDR1 reads DFQATT; CDR2 reads SNEGSKA (reference sequence). The V and J ends lost 1 base and 3 bases, in that order; junction bases with no gene match: 6. About this clonotype: Antigen: not known.

Regarding the study as a whole: The TCR sequencing and HLA analysis in the study involved a relatively small number of individuals, as the study acknowledged.

This clonotype was obtained from a human donor with multiple sclerosis. Sequenced material: CD8+ T cells from PBMCs. The V gene is TRBV20-1, the J gene TRBJ2-7; 7 bases align to TRBD2. The CDR3 reads CSARARDYNYEQYF. In DNA form, the CDR3 reads TGCAGTGCTAGAGCCCGGGACTACAACTACGAGCAGTACTTC.